This T cell receptor (delta chain) was observed in a study of γδ T cells in repeated Plasmodium falciparum infection. Each sorted gammadelta sample had TRG and TRD chains sequenced. TCRdb reanalysed the multiplex PCR reads with CATT. The sample consists of about 50,000 delta-chain clones, more than 1.5% of them appearing once. Vgamma9/Vdelta2+ and Vdelta2-negative gammadelta T cells were flow-sorted from PBMC for bulk sequencing. This clone was counted only a few times. The amino acid sequence in TCRdb belongs to a much larger clone and departs from this DNA's translation at residue 6, likely a sequencing read error; the sequence shown is translated from the DNA. The V gene lost 3 bases and the J gene lost 2 bases, with 16 bases spanning the gap. Per germline, CDR1 TVYSNPD and CDR2 GDNSRS (reference sequence). This CDR3 comprises 14 residues.

The chain links TRDV3 to TRDJ1; D not resolved. The J gene, not given by TCRdb, was assigned here from a germline match of the nucleotide sequence. The specimen sequenced was gamma-delta T cells from blood. The TCR originated in a pool of human donors (malaria-infected and uninfected, not separated). CDR3 in amino acids: CAFPLSPNTDKLIF. CDR3 DNA: TGTGCCTTCCCCCTTTCCCCGAATACCGATAAACTCATCTTT.